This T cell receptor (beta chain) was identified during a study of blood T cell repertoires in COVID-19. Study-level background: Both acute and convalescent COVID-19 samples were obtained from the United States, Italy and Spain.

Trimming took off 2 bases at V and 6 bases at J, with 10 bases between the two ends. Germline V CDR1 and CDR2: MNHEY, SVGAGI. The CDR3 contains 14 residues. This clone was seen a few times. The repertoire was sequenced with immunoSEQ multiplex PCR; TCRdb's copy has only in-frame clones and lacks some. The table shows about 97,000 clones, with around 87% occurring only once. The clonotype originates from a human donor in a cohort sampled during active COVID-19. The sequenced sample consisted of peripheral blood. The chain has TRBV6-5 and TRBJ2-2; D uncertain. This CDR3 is CASSYRVSAGELFF. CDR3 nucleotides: TGTGCCAGCAGTTACAGAGTCTCCGCCGGGGAGCTGTTTTTT.